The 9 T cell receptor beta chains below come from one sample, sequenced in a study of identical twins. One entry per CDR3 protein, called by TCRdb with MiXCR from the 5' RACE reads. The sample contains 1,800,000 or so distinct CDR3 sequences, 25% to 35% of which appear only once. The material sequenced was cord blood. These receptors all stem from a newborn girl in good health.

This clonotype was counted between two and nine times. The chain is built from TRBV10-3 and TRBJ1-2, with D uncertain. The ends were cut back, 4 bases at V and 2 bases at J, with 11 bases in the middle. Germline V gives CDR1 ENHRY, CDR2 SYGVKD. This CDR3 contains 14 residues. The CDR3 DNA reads TGTGCCATCAGTGGAATAACAGCGAACTATGGCTACACCTTC. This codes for CAISGITANYGYTF.

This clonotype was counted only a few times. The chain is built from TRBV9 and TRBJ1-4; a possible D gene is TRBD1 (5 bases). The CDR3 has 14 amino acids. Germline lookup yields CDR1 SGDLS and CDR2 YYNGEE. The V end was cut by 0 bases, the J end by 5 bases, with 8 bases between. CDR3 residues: CASSVGQKNEKLFF. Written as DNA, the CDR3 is TGTGCCAGCAGCGTAGGACAGAAGAATGAAAAACTGTTTTTT.

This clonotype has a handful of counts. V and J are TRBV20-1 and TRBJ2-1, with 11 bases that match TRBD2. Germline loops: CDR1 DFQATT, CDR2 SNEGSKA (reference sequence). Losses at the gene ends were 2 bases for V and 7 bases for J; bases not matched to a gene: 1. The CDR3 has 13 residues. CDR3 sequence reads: CSARSSGRNEQFF. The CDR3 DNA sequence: TGCAGTGCTAGATCTAGCGGGAGGAATGAGCAGTTCTTC.

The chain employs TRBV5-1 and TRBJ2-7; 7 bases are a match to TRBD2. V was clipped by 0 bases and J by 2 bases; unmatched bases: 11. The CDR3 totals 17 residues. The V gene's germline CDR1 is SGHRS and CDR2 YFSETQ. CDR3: CASSLDHGTSAAYEQYF. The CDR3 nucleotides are TGCGCCAGCAGCTTGGATCATGGTACTAGCGCCGCCTACGAGCAGTACTTC.

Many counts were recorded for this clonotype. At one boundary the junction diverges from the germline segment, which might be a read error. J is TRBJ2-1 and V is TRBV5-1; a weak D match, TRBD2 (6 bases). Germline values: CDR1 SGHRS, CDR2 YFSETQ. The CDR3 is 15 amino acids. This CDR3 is CASSLTSSSYNEQFF. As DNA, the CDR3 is TGTGCCAGCAGTCTAACTAGCAGCTCCTACAATGAGCAGTTCTTC.

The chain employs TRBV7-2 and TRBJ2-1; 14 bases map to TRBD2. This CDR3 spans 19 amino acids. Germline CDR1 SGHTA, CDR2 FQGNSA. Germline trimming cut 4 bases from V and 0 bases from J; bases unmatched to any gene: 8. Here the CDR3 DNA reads TGTGCCAGCAGCTCCCACCGGACTAGCGGGAGGACCTCCTACAATGAGCAGTTCTTC. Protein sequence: CASSSHRTSGRTSYNEQFF.

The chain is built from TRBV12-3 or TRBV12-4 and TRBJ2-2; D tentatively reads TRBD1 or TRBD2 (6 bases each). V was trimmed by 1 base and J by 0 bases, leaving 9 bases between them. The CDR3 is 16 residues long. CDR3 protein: CASSLVRGPNTGELFF. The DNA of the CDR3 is TGTGCCAGCAGTTTAGTTCGGGGGCCGAACACCGGGGAGCTGTTTTTT.

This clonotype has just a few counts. As DNA, the CDR3 is TGTGCCAGCAGCCCCCAGGGGGACGACCGAGGCTACACCTTC. Translation gives CASSPQGDDRGYTF. The chain carries TRBV6-6 and TRBJ1-2; 7 nucleotides match TRBD1. The CDR3 is 14 residues long. Trimming took 6 bases from V and 8 from J; bases not matched to a gene: 12. CDR1 and CDR2 from the germline V gene are MNHNY and SVGAGI (reference sequence).

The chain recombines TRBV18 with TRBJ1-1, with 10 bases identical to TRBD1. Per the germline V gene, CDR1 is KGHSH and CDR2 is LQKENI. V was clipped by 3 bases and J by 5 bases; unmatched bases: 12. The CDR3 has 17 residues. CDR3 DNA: TGTGCCAGCTCACCCCCGGGACAGGGGATAAGAGGTACTGAAGCTTTCTTT. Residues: CASSPPGQGIRGTEAFF.